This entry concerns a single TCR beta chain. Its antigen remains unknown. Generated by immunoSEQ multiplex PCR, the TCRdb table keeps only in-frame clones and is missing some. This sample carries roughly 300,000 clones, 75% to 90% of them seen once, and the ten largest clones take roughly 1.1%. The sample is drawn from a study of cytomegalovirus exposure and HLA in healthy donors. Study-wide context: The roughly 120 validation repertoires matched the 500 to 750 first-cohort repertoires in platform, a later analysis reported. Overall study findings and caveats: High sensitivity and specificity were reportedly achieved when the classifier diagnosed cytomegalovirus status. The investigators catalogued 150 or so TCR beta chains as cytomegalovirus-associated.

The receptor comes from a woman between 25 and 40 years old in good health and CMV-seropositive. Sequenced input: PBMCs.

The CDR3 DNA reads as TGTGCCAGCAGCATATTGGAGACCCAGTACTTC. Residues: CASSILETQYF. The V gene is TRBV13, the J gene TRBJ2-5; the D is unclear. The V gene lost 5 bases and the J gene lost 5 bases, with 6 bases spanning the gap. CDR1 PRHDT and CDR2 FYEKMQ come from the germline V gene (reference sequence). This CDR3 has 11 residues.